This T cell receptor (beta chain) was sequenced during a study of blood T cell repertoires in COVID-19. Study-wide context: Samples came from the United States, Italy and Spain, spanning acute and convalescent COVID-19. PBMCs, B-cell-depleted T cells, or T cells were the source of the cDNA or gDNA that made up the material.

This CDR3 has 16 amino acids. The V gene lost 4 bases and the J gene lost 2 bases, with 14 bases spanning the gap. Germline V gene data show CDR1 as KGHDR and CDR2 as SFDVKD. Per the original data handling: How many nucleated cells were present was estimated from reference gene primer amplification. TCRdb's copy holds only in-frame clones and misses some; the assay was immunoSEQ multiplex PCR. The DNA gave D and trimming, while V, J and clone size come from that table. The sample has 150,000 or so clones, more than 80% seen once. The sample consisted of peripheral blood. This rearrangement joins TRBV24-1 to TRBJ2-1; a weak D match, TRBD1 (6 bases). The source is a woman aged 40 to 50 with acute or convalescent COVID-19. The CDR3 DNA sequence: TGTGCCACCAGTGACTTCAGGGGTCCTACCTACAATGAGCAGTTCTTC. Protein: CATSDFRGPTYNEQFF.